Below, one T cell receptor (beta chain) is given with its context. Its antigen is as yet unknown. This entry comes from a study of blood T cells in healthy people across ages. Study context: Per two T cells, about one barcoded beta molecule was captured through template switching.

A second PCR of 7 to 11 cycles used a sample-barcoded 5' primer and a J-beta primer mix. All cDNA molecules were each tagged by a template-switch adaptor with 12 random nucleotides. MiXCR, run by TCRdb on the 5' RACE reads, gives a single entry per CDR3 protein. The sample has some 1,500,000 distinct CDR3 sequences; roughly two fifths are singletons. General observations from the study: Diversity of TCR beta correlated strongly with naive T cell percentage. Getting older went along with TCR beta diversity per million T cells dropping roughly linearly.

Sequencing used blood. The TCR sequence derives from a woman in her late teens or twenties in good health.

For the CDR3, the DNA is TGTGCCAGCAGCCCGACTTCACAGGGGGGGGCAGATGGCTACACCTTC. The encoded protein is CASSPTSQGGADGYTF. This chain connects TRBV3-1 to TRBJ1-2; TRBD1 aligns across 8 bases. The CDR3 has 16 residues. CDR1 LGHDT and CDR2 YNNKEL come from the germline V gene (reference sequence). Trimming removed 4 bases from V and 6 bases from J; junction bases left unmatched: 13.